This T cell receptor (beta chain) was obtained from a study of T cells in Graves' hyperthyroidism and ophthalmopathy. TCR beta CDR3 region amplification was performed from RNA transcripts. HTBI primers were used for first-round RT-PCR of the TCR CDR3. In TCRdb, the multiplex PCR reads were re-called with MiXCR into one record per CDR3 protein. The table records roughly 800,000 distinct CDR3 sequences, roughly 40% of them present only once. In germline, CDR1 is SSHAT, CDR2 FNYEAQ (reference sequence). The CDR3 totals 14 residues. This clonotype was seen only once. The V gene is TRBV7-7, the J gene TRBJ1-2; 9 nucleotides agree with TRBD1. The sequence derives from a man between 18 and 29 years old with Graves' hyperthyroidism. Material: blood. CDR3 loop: CTSSPLQGADGYTF. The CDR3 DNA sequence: TGTACTAGCAGCCCCTTACAGGGGGCGGATGGCTACACCTTC.